This entry lists 9 T cell receptor beta chains sequenced from one sample in a study of technical replicates of blood from several donors. The repertoire was sequenced with immunoSEQ multiplex PCR; TCRdb's copy has only in-frame clones and lacks some. Of around 97,000 clones in the sample, roughly 96% are singletons; the top ten hold roughly 0.35%. Sequenced sample: T cells isolated from PBMCs. The receptors here all came from a human donor in good health.

The chain is built from TRBV18 and TRBJ1-2, with D maybe TRBD1 (5 bases). Trimming cost V 2 bases and J 4 bases, with 11 bases left between them. The V gene's germline CDR1 is KGHSH and CDR2 LQKENI. The CDR3 length is 14 residues. The CDR3 coding sequence is TGTGCCAGCTCACCAGCCGACAGAGTCTATGGCTACACCTTC. Its protein product is CASSPADRVYGYTF.

The rearrangement uses TRBV21-1 and TRBJ2-7; the D call TRBD1 from the table was never checked on the DNA. TRBV21-1 is tagged as a pseudogene. CDR3 size: 13 residues. Here the CDR3 reads CASCDSFPHEQYF. Here the CDR3 DNA reads TGTGCCAGCTGTGACAGCTTCCCGCACGAGCAGTACTTC.

The rearrangement uses TRBV9 and TRBJ1-1, with a weak D call TRBD1 (6 bases). The CDR3 runs to 14 residues. V gave up 0 bases and J gave up 4 bases, with 10 bases separating them. Germline CDR1 is SGDLS and CDR2 is YYNGEE. CDR3 residues: CASSVEGHPTEAFF. The CDR3 bases are TGTGCCAGCAGCGTAGAGGGACACCCCACTGAAGCTTTCTTT.

The chain uses TRBV5-6 and TRBJ2-5; TRBD1 might be the D (6 bases). CDR1 is SGHDT and CDR2 is YYEEEE in the germline V gene. Trimming stripped 1 base from V and 3 bases from J, with 7 bases between. The CDR3 extends over 13 amino acids. The CDR3 DNA is TGTGCCAGCAGCTTGTACAGGGAAGAGACCCAGTACTTC. Protein sequence: CASSLYREETQYF.

The rearrangement uses TRBV4-1 and TRBJ2-1; D is possibly TRBD2 (6 bases). The CDR3 has 13 residues. From germline, CDR1 is MGHRA and CDR2 YSYEKL. V gave up 2 bases and J gave up 10 bases, with 12 bases separating them. CDR3 DNA sequence: TGCGCCAGCAGCCAACCCAGCGGGTACGAGCAGTTCTTC. This gives the protein CASSQPSGYEQFF.

The V gene is TRBV14, the J gene TRBJ2-3, with 9 bases identical to TRBD2. Germline V gene data show CDR1 as SGHDN and CDR2 as FVKESK. V was pared by 2 bases and J by 2 bases, with 11 bases of the junction left unmatched. There are 18 residues in the CDR3. The CDR3: CASSQKRWSGRITDTQYF. For the CDR3, the DNA is TGTGCCAGCAGCCAAAAGCGGTGGAGCGGGAGGATCACAGATACGCAGTATTTT.

The chain recombines TRBV7-3 with TRBJ2-3; 10 nucleotides align to TRBD1. Trimming cost V 5 bases and J 4 bases; bases outside gene matches: 3. The V gene's germline CDR1 is SGHTA and CDR2 FQGTGA. The length of the CDR3 is 14 residues. CDR3 nucleotides: TGTGCCAGCAGCGACAGGGGGCCTCCAGATACGCAGTATTTT. It specifies CASSDRGPPDTQYF.

The chain employs TRBV18 and TRBJ2-3; 8 bases agree with TRBD2. V gave up 2 bases and J gave up 5 bases; unmatched junction bases: 6. Germline V CDR1 and CDR2: KGHSH, LQKENI. The length of the CDR3 is 15 residues. CDR3 sequence reads: CASSPSGGPGDTQYF. CDR3 nucleotide sequence: TGTGCCAGCTCACCATCGGGAGGGCCAGGAGATACGCAGTATTTT.

This sequence joins TRBV19 and TRBJ2-2; 8 bases line up with TRBD2. The CDR3 loop spans 16 amino acids. The ends lost 3 bases at V and 6 bases at J; junction bases unmatched: 9. Germline assignment: CDR1 LNHDA and CDR2 SQIVND (reference sequence). The CDR3 reads CASSMYPAGVAGELFF. CDR3 coding DNA: TGTGCCAGTAGTATGTATCCAGCGGGAGTTGCCGGGGAGCTGTTTTTT. Full variable domain (outside the CDR3, taken from reference TRBV19 and TRBJ2-2): DGGITQSPKYLFRKEGQNVTLSCEQNLNHDAMYWYRQDPGQGLRLIYYSQIVNDFQKGDIAEGYSVSREKKESFPLTVTSAQKNPTAFYLCASSMYPAGVAGELFFGEGSRLTVL.